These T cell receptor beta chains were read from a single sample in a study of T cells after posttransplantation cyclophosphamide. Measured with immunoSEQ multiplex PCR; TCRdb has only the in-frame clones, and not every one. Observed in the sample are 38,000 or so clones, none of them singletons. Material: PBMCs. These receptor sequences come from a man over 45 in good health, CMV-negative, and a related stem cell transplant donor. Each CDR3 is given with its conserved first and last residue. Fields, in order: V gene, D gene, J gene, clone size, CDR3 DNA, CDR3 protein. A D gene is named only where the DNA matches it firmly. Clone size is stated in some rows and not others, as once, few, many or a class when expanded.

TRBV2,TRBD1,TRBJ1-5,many,TGTGCCAGCAGTGTCGGACAGGGCAATCAGCCCCAGCATTTT,CASSVGQGNQPQHF
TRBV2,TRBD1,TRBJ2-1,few,TGTGCCAGCCCCGTCACAGGGGCCCCCTACAATGAGCAGTTCTTC,CASPVTGAPYNEQFF
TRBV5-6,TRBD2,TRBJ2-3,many,TGTGCCAGCAGCTTGGGCGGGAGGGCCACAGATACGCAGTATTTT,CASSLGGRATDTQYF
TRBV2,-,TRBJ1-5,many,TGTGCCAGCAGTGAGGGACTTGGTAATCAGCCCCAGCATTTT,CASSEGLGNQPQHF
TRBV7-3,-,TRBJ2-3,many,TGTGCCAGCAGCCTTAACGGTTTCACAGATACGCAGTATTTT,CASSLNGFTDTQYF
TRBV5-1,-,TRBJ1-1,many,TGCGCCAGCAGCTTGCGGACACTGAACACTGAAGCTTTCTTT,CASSLRTLNTEAFF
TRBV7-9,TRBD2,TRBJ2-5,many,TGTGCCAGCAGCATTAGCGGGGGGGCCCAAGAGACCCAGTACTTC,CASSISGGAQETQYF
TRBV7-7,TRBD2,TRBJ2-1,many,TGTGCTAGCAGCGCAAGACTAGCGGGAGCGGGGAATGAGCAGTTCTTC,CASSARLAGAGNEQFF
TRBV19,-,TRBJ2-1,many,TGTGCCAGTAGTGACCAGGGTATTACCCTAAGCTCCTACAATGAGCAGTTCTTC,CASSDQGITLSSYNEQFF
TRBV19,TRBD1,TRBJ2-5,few,TGTGCCAGTAAAGACAGGGGGGACCTTAGGACCCAGTACTTC,CASKDRGDLRTQYF
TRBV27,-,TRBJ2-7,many,TGTGCCAGCAGTTCCCAATCCTCCTACGAGCAGTACTTC,CASSSQSSYEQYF
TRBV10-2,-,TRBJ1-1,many,TGCGCCAGCAGTGGCTGGGGGGATGAAGCTTTCTTT,CASSGWGDEAFF
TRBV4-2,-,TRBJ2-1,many,TGTGCCAGCAGCCAAGACGGGTCGGCCTACAATGAGCAGTTCTTC,CASSQDGSAYNEQFF
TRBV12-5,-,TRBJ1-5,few,TGTGCTAGTGGTGACTCACAGGACCAGCTTTATAGCAATCAGCCCCAGCATTTT,CASGDSQDQLYSNQPQHF
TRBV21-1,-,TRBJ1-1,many,TGTGCCAGCAGCCCAGGATCGGGGGGTCAGAACACTGAAGCTTTCTTT,CASSPGSGGQNTEAFF
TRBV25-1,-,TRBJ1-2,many,TGTGCCAGCAGCGTTCAGAATAACTATGGCTACACCTTC,CASSVQNNYGYTF
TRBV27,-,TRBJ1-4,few,TGTGCTAGCACTAAGTTGCCAGGGACTAATGAAAAACTGTTTTTT,CASTKLPGTNEKLFF
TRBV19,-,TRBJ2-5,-,TGTGCCAGTACCCCCGGCCGTCACGGGGGACGAGAGACCCAGTACTTC,CASTPGRHGGRETQYF
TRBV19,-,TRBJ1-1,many,TGTGCCAGTAGTATCCGGGGACAGAACACTGAAGCTTTCTTT,CASSIRGQNTEAFF
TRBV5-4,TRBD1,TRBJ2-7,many,TGTGCCAGCAGCTTTACCGGGACAGGGGGCGAGCAGTACTTC,CASSFTGTGGEQYF
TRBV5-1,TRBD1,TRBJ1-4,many,TGCGCCAGCAGCCCGGGACAGGGGGCAACTAATGAAAAACTGTTTTTT,CASSPGQGATNEKLFF
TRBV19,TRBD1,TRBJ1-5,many,TGTGCCAGTAGTCCTGGACAGGGCAATCAGCCCCAGCATTTT,CASSPGQGNQPQHF
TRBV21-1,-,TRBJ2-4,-,TGTGCCAGCAGCCAAGATAAAATCGCCAAAAACATTCAGTACTTC,CASSQDKIAKNIQYF
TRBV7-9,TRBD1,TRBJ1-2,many,TGTGCCAGCAGCTTAGGTAGGACAGGGGATCATTCTTATGGCTACACCTTC,CASSLGRTGDHSYGYTF
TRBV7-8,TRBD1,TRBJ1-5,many,TGTGCCAGCAGCTTATCGTTCGGGACAGGGAATTTCCAGCCCCAGCATTTT,CASSLSFGTGNFQPQHF
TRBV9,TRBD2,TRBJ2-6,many,TGTGCCAGCAGCCCCCCGGGAGGGCTGGCCTCTGGGGCCAACGTCCTGACTTTC,CASSPPGGLASGANVLTF
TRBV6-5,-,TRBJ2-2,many,TGTGCCAGCAGAAGACAGAATAACGGGGAGCTGTTTTTT,CASRRQNNGELFF
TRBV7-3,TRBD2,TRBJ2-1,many,TGTGCCAGCAGCCGGGGGAGGGAGGTGGATGAGCAGTTCTTC,CASSRGREVDEQFF
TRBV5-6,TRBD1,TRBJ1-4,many,TGTGCCAGCAGCACATGGACAGGGGGCGCCCGTGAAAAACTGTTTTTT,CASSTWTGGAREKLFF
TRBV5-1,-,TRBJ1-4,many,TGCGCCAGCAGCGTGATACCGGGACACACAAATGAAAAACTGTTTTTT,CASSVIPGHTNEKLFF